The rows below give T cell receptor beta chains drawn from one sample of a study of cytomegalovirus exposure and HLA in healthy donors. The table came from immunoSEQ multiplex PCR; TCRdb's copy has only in-frame clones and leaves some out. Its table lists fewer than 100,000 clones. Material for sequencing was PBMCs. These receptors were obtained from a woman in her fifties or sixties in good health and CMV-seronegative. The CDR3 runs from the conserved cysteine through the conserved F or W. D genes are given only for firm matches.

TGTGCCAGCAGTTTAATCAGGAGGGCAGATACGCAGTATTTT,CASSLIRRADTQYF,TRBV27,14,.,TRBJ2-3
TGTGCCAGCAGCCGCGGAGGGACGGTGAACACTGAAGCTTTCTTT,CASSRGGTVNTEAFF,TRBV5-4,15,.,TRBJ1-1
TGTGCCAGCAGTCCCGGACTGGATAACAATGAGCAGTTCTTC,CASSPGLDNNEQFF,TRBV4-2,14,.,TRBJ2-1
TGTGCCAGTCAAATCAGGGTAAACCAGCCCCAGCATTTT,CASQIRVNQPQHF,TRBV19,13,.,TRBJ1-5
TGTGCCAGCAGCTCCCAACAGGGAGGGTATTCACCCCTCCACTTT,CASSSQQGGYSPLHF,TRBV5-4,15,.,TRBJ1-6
TGTGCCAGTAGTCCCATTCCCCGGGACAGAGGAGCTAACTATGGCTACACCTTC,CASSPIPRDRGANYGYTF,TRBV19,18,TRBD1,TRBJ1-2
TGTGCCAGCAGCTTAGGGCCGGGACAGAAAGAGACCCAGTACTTC,CASSLGPGQKETQYF,TRBV11-3,15,TRBD1,TRBJ2-5
TGTGCCAGCAGCCGGGACAGCCAGAGTACAGATACGCAGTATTTT,CASSRDSQSTDTQYF,TRBV2,15,TRBD1,TRBJ2-3
TGCGCCAGTGGACTAGCGGGAGATACGCAGTATTTT,CASGLAGDTQYF,TRBV10-1,12,TRBD2,TRBJ2-3
TGCGCCAGCAGCTTGGCGGCGGGAGTACCGGATACGCAGTATTTT,CASSLAAGVPDTQYF,TRBV5-1,15,TRBD2,TRBJ2-3
TGTGCCAGCAGCTTAGAAAGACAGTCGAACACTGAAGCTTTCTTT,CASSLERQSNTEAFF,TRBV7-9,15,.,TRBJ1-1
TGTGCCAGCAGCTCGAGCTCCTACGAGCAGTACTTC,CASSSSSYEQYF,TRBV5-6,12,.,TRBJ2-7
TGTGCCAGCAGCCGCGACTTACTAGATACGCAGTATTTT,CASSRDLLDTQYF,TRBV4-2,13,.,TRBJ2-3
TGTGCCAGCAGTTACAATGACCGACAGGGCGAGGGCTACACCTTC,CASSYNDRQGEGYTF,TRBV28,15,TRBD1,TRBJ1-2
TGTGCCAGCAGCTTGGGGGACAGCTACTCTGGAAACACCATATATTTT,CASSLGDSYSGNTIYF,TRBV5-8,16,TRBD1,TRBJ1-3
TGTGCCAGCCGGGACAGGGACCACGAGCAGTACTTC,CASRDRDHEQYF,TRBV6-6,12,TRBD1,TRBJ2-7
TGTGCCAGCAGTTCGGTCGGGGGAGGGTCCTACGAGCAGTACTTC,CASSSVGGGSYEQYF,TRBV7-9,15,TRBD2,TRBJ2-7
TGTGCCAGCAGGGCTGAGAACACTGAAGCTTTCTTT,CASRAENTEAFF,TRBV2,12,.,TRBJ1-1
TGTGCCAGCAGCCCGGGACAGGGGGCGGTGGAGACCCAGTACTTC,CASSPGQGAVETQYF,TRBV5-4,15,TRBD1,TRBJ2-5
TGTGCCAGTATGGACTTCAGACAGGGAATTACTGGAAACACCATATATTTT,CASMDFRQGITGNTIYF,TRBV19,17,TRBD1,TRBJ1-3
TGTGCCAGCAGTTTTCGGGAGGCACTCATGAACACTGAAGCTTTCTTT,CASSFREALMNTEAFF,TRBV27,16,.,TRBJ1-1
TGTGCCAGCAGCCCAGCTTCGGGGTCCAATCAGCCCCAGCATTTT,CASSPASGSNQPQHF,TRBV7-2,15,.,TRBJ1-5
TGTGCCAGCTCACCGGGACAGGGGAATGAGCAGTTCTTC,CASSPGQGNEQFF,TRBV18,13,TRBD1,TRBJ2-1
TGTGCCTGGGACAGAAGCTCCTACGAGCAGTACTTC,CAWDRSSYEQYF,TRBV30,12,.,TRBJ2-7
TGTGCCAGCTCACCAGGAGCCTCCTACGAGCAGTACTTC,CASSPGASYEQYF,TRBV18,13,.,TRBJ2-7
TGTGCCAGCAGTGAACAGACAGGGGAGAATGGCTACACCTTC,CASSEQTGENGYTF,TRBV6-1,14,TRBD1,TRBJ1-2
TGTGCCAGTGGACTTGTCGATACGCAGTATTTT,CASGLVDTQYF,TRBV19,11,.,TRBJ2-3
TGTGCCTGGAGTGGTTGGACAGGGACCTACGAGCAGTACTTC,CAWSGWTGTYEQYF,TRBV30,14,TRBD1,TRBJ2-7
TGTGCCAGCTCATCGCAGACAGGGTCTGGAAACACCATATATTTT,CASSSQTGSGNTIYF,TRBV18,15,TRBD1,TRBJ1-3
TGTGCCATCCGGGACAGGGGGCATCGCTCGTTTTTC,CAIRDRGHRSFF,TRBV10-3,12,TRBD1,TRBJ1-2
TGTGCCAGTAGTATTGCTAGCGGGAGGGCTATCACAGATACGCAGTATTTT,CASSIASGRAITDTQYF,TRBV19,17,TRBD2,TRBJ2-3
TGTGCCAGCAGCTTGGTGGCGTCGGGAGGAGTAAGCACAGATACGCAGTATTTT,CASSLVASGGVSTDTQYF,TRBV5-4,18,TRBD2,TRBJ2-3
TGTGCCAGCAGCGAATTCAGCGGGACTACCTACAATGAGCAGTTCTTC,CASSEFSGTTYNEQFF,TRBV7-3,16,TRBD2,TRBJ2-1
TGTGCCAGCACCCGAGACACTGAAGCTTTCTTT,CASTRDTEAFF,TRBV28,11,.,TRBJ1-1
TGTGCCAGTAGGACAGGACCATCAACCTCCTACGAGCAGTACTTC,CASRTGPSTSYEQYF,TRBV19,15,.,TRBJ2-7
TGTGCCAGCAGTGACGGACAGGGGGATGGCTACACCTTC,CASSDGQGDGYTF,TRBV6-1,13,TRBD1,TRBJ1-2
TGCGCCAGCAGCTTGGGGGAGAAGTCAAACGAGCAGTACTTC,CASSLGEKSNEQYF,TRBV5-1,14,.,TRBJ2-7
TGTGCCAGCAAAGAGACAAGTTTGGGGACAGGGTTTCAGCCCCAGCATTTT,CASKETSLGTGFQPQHF,TRBV2,17,TRBD1,TRBJ1-5
TGTGCCAGCAGTTACCCACCGGGACAGCGGCGGGAGACCCAGTACTTC,CASSYPPGQRRETQYF,TRBV6-6,16,TRBD1,TRBJ2-5
TGTGCCAGCACCATCCCCCTCGGGACAGTGAATGAGCAGTTCTTC,CASTIPLGTVNEQFF,TRBV5-4,15,TRBD1,TRBJ2-1
TGCAGCGTATTTGGTAGTAGGGGAAACCTTAACACTGAAGCTTTCTTT,CSVFGSRGNLNTEAFF,TRBV29-1,16,.,TRBJ1-1
TGTGCCAGCGTCGGGGGGCCCCACTATGGCTACACCTTC,CASVGGPHYGYTF,TRBV28,13,.,TRBJ1-2
TGTGCCATCAGTGAGACAGGGGGCTACACAGATACGCAGTATTTT,CAISETGGYTDTQYF,TRBV10-3,15,TRBD1,TRBJ2-3
TGTGCCAGCAGCCCGAATCCCGGGACTAGCAGCCATGAGCAGTTCTTC,CASSPNPGTSSHEQFF,TRBV5-4,16,TRBD2,TRBJ2-1
TGCGCCAGCAGCCAAGAACCCAGGGTTTGGTTACGGGAGACCCAGTACTTC,CASSQEPRVWLRETQYF,TRBV4-3,17,.,TRBJ2-5
TGTGCCAGCTCACCAGGGCGGAGGGGGGGGTACACTGAAGCTTTCTTT,CASSPGRRGGYTEAFF,TRBV18,16,.,TRBJ1-1